These 5 T cell receptor beta chains share one sample of origin, sequenced in a study of blood T cell repertoires in COVID-19. This table comes from immunoSEQ multiplex PCR, and its TCRdb copy is limited to in-frame clones, with some not included. The top ten hold 2% to 2.5% of the sample, which has about 73,000 clones, roughly three quarters seen once. What was sequenced was peripheral blood. The receptor set was obtained from a man aged 65-85 years with COVID-19, enrolled during active disease.

The V and J genes are TRBV5-5 and TRBJ2-1; 8 bases are a match to TRBD1. J gave up 1 base and V 2 bases, and 2 bases lay outside the gene matches. The CDR3 loop spans 15 amino acids. Germline CDR1 SGHKS, CDR2 YYEKEE (reference sequence). The CDR3 sequence is CASSLGQGSYNEQFF. CDR3 sequence (DNA): TGTGCCAGCAGCTTAGGACAGGGATCCTACAATGAGCAGTTCTTC.

CDR3 sequence reads: CASASVYEQYF. The CDR3, as DNA: TGTGCCAGCGCTTCGGTTTACGAGCAGTACTTC. The genes are TRBV6-5 and TRBJ2-7; the D is unclear. CDR3 length equals 11 residues. V lost 8 bases and J lost 4, with 9 bases in between. Germline CDR1 and CDR2: MNHEY and SVGAGI.

V usage is TRBV11-2 and J usage is TRBJ1-1, with 8 bases matching TRBD1. This CDR3 is 15 amino acids long. The V segment lost 2 bases and the J segment 4 bases; nucleotides outside the gene matches: 6. CDR1 is SGHAT, CDR2 FQNNGV, per germline. The CDR3: CASSLTGRGPTEAFF. CDR3 DNA sequence: TGTGCCAGCAGCTTAACAGGCAGGGGGCCCACTGAAGCTTTCTTT.

This chain links TRBV28 with TRBJ1-1; D not certain. This CDR3 is built from 12 residues. Trimming removed 5 bases at V and 1 base at J, with 5 bases between. CDR1 is MDHEN and CDR2 is SYDVKM in the germline V gene. In DNA, the CDR3 is TGTGCCAGCAGTCTTAAGAACACTGAAGCTTTCTTT. It codes for CASSLKNTEAFF.

The DNA of the CDR3 is TGTGCCAGCACCCTTGACAGGGTGAACGATACGCAGTATTTT. Translating gives CASTLDRVNDTQYF. J is TRBJ2-3 and V is TRBV2; 7 bases align to TRBD1. The CDR3 contains 14 residues. Per the germline V gene, CDR1 is SNHLY and CDR2 is FYNNEI. V was clipped by 7 bases and J by 6 bases; unmatched bases: 10.